Presented here are 3 T cell receptor beta chains from one specimen sequenced in a study of shared clonotypes between healthy human individuals. Clones were sequenced by immunoSEQ multiplex PCR, and TCRdb holds only the in-frame ones, with some missing. The sample carries millions of clones, more than 80% recorded once. Specimen: naive CD4+ T cells sorted from blood. Subset given: CD45RA+ positively selected. The receptor set was obtained from a man younger than 30 in good health.

The V gene is TRBV7-6, the J gene TRBJ2-7; D may be TRBD1 (6 bases). Per germline, CDR1 SGHVS and CDR2 FNYEAQ. Trimming took 5 bases from V and 7 from J, leaving 21 bases between them. The CDR3 runs 15 residues. The CDR3 region is CASSQRPGHVGEQYF. CDR3 coding DNA: TGTGCCAGCAGCCAACGACCGGGACACGTTGGGGAGCAGTACTTC.

This clone came up once. This rearrangement joins TRBV9 to TRBJ2-3; unclear D gene. The germline CDR1 and CDR2 sequences are SGDLS and YYNGEE. V lost 4 bases, J lost 2 bases, and 11 bases lay in between. The CDR3 is 14 amino acids. The CDR3 nucleotides are TGTGCCAGCAGCTTACTAAGGTCCACAGATACGCAGTATTTT. Translated, it gives CASSLLRSTDTQYF.

The chain is built from TRBV5-1 and TRBJ1-1; the match to TRBD1 covers 11 bases. V lost 2 bases and J lost 1; bases outside the gene matches: 7. The germline V gene has CDR1 SGHRS and CDR2 YFSETQ. The CDR3 has 17 amino acids. Here the CDR3 reads CASSFRDRGLSNTEAFF. The CDR3 nucleotides are TGCGCCAGCAGCTTCAGGGACAGGGGGTTATCGAACACTGAAGCTTTCTTT.